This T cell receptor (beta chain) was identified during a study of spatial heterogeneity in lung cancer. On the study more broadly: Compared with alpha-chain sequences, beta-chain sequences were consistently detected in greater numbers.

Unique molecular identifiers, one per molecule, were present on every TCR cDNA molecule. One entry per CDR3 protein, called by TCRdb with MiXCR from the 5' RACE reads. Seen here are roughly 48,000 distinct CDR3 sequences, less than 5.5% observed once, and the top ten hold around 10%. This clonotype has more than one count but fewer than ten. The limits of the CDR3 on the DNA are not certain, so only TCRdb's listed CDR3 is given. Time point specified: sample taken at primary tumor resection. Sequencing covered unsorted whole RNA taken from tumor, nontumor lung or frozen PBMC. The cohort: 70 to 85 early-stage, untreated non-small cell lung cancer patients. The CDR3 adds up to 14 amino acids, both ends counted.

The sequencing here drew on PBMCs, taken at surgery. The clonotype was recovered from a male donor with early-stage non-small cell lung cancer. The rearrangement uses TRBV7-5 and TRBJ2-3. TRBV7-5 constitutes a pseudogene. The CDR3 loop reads CISVPEAVEDTQYF.